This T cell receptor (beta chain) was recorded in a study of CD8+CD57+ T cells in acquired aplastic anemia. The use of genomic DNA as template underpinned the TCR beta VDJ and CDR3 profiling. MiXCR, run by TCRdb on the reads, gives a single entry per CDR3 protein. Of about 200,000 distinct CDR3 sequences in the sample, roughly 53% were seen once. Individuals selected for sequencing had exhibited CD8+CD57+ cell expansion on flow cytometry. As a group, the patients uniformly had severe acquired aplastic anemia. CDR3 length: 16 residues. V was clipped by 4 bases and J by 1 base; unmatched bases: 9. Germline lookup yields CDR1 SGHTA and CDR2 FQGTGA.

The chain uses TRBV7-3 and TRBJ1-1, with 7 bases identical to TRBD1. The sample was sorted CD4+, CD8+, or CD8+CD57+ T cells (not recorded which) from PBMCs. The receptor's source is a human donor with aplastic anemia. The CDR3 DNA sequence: TGTGCCAGCAGCTCAAAGGGGGCGCGAGGGAACACTGAAGCTTTCTTT. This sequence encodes CASSSKGARGNTEAFF.